The 28 T cell receptor beta chains below were found in one sample sequenced in a study of blood T cell repertoires in COVID-19. Libraries were prepared by immunoSEQ multiplex PCR; TCRdb keeps only in-frame clonotypes and omits some of them. The table has roughly 200,000 clones, about 84% seen once. Sequencing was performed on peripheral blood. The receptors originated from a person between 65 and 79 years old with COVID-19, enrolled during active disease.

The CDR3 nucleotides are TGTGCCAGTAGTACGCAGGGAACCTACGAGCAGTACTTC. It yields the protein CASSTQGTYEQYF. The gene calls are TRBV19 and TRBJ2-7; D is possibly TRBD1 (5 bases). Germline CDR1 reads LNHDA; CDR2 reads SQIVND (reference sequence). V lost 4 bases and J lost 2, with 9 bases in between. The CDR3 is made up of 13 amino acids.

This sequence joins TRBV7-8 and TRBJ2-7, with 10 bases identical to TRBD1. After removal of 5 bases from V and 0 bases from J, the junction contained 4 bases not matched to a gene. This CDR3 spans 15 amino acids. CDR1 is SGHVS, CDR2 FQNEAQ, per germline. This chain's CDR3 is CASSPWTGGSYEQYF. CDR3 coding DNA: TGTGCCAGCAGCCCGTGGACAGGGGGCTCCTACGAGCAGTACTTC.

The chain employs TRBV7-9 and TRBJ2-5; the match to TRBD2 covers 9 bases. The V and J ends lost 5 bases and 6 bases, in that order; junction bases with no gene match: 10. The CDR3 totals 15 residues. Germline CDR1 SEHNR, CDR2 FQNEAQ (reference sequence). CDR3 sequence: CASSAEGLATKTQYF. The CDR3 DNA reads TGTGCCAGCAGCGCAGAGGGACTAGCTACGAAGACCCAGTACTTC. The whole variable domain, remainder taken from reference TRBV7-9 and TRBJ2-5, is DTGVSQNPRHKITKRGQNVTFRCDPISEHNRLYWYRQTLGQGPEFLTYFQNEAQLEKSRLLSDRFSAERPKGSFSTLEIQRTEQGDSAMYLCASSAEGLATKTQYFGPGTRLLVL.

This clone was detected once. The J gene is TRBJ2-5, the V gene TRBV7-6; D might be TRBD2 (5 bases). Trimming stripped 1 base from V and 1 base from J, with 16 bases between. In germline, CDR1 is SGHVS, CDR2 FNYEAQ. The CDR3 extends over 17 amino acids. The CDR3 is CASSLGVGLAPQETQYF. CDR3 coding DNA: TGTGCCAGCAGCTTAGGAGTAGGTCTAGCCCCCCAAGAGACCCAGTACTTC.

V usage is TRBV29-1 and J usage is TRBJ2-7; D possibly corresponds to TRBD1 (5 bases). In germline, CDR1 is SQVTM, CDR2 ANQGSEA. V was cut by 4 bases and J by 0 bases, with 10 bases left in between. This CDR3 spans 13 amino acids. CDR3 bases: TGCAGCGTTGCACAGGCGAGCTCCTACGAGCAGTACTTC. It codes for CSVAQASSYEQYF.

V usage is TRBV5-6 and J usage is TRBJ2-7; possibly TRBD2 for D (5 bases). Trimming removed 2 bases from V and 0 bases from J, with 12 bases in between. This CDR3 is built from 15 residues. The germline gives CDR1 SGHDT, CDR2 YYEEEE. CDR3 in DNA: TGTGCCAGCAGCTTTCGGGGATTAGGCTCCTACGAGCAGTACTTC. This translates into CASSFRGLGSYEQYF.

CDR3 bases: TGCGCCAGCAGCCAAGCCGGGGTTGAAAAACTGTTTTTT. Translated: CASSQAGVEKLFF. This sequence joins TRBV4-3 and TRBJ1-4, with D unclear. Trimming shortened V by 1 base and J by 7 bases, and 7 bases separated the two germline ends. Germline CDR1 and CDR2: LGHNA and YSLEER. This CDR3 has 13 amino acids.

This clone appeared once. The rearrangement uses TRBV27 and TRBJ1-6; unclear D gene. The germline V and J ends were trimmed by 5 bases and 7 bases, with 6 bases remaining between them. The CDR3 runs to 12 residues. Looked up from germline, CDR1 is MNHEY and CDR2 is SMNVEV (reference sequence). The CDR3 here is CASSDRNSPLHF. The CDR3 DNA reads as TGTGCCAGCAGTGATCGGAATTCACCCCTCCACTTT.

V is TRBV28 and J is TRBJ1-6, with D perhaps matching TRBD1 (6 bases). This CDR3 region has 16 residues. The V end lost 2 bases, the J end lost 8 bases, and 16 bases lay between the germline ends. The V gene's germline CDR1 is MDHEN and CDR2 SYDVKM. DNA for the CDR3: TGTGCCAGCAGTTTAACCGGCAGGGGACGGGATTCACCCCTCCACTTT. Translation gives CASSLTGRGRDSPLHF.

J is TRBJ1-1 and V is TRBV7-2; D ambiguous. This CDR3 comprises 15 residues. Germline V CDR1 and CDR2: SGHTA, FQGNSA. V was trimmed by 2 bases and J by 2 bases, leaving 12 bases between them. The DNA for the CDR3 is TGTGCCAGCAGCTTAATCATCCGGGGAAACACTGAAGCTTTCTTT. It translates to CASSLIIRGNTEAFF.

This clone appeared once. The chain joins TRBV27 to TRBJ1-1, with D unclear. The germline V gene has CDR1 MNHEY and CDR2 SMNVEV (reference sequence). The ends were cut back, 6 bases at V and 4 bases at J, with 12 bases in the middle. This CDR3 is built from 13 residues. The CDR3 reads CASRESFPTEAFF. In DNA form, the CDR3 reads TGTGCCAGCAGAGAGAGTTTTCCCACTGAAGCTTTCTTT.

This clone turned up a few times. The chain joins TRBV27 to TRBJ1-1, with D unclear. CDR3 length equals 13 residues. From germline, CDR1 is MNHEY and CDR2 SMNVEV (reference sequence). Trimming pared 2 bases from V and 7 bases from J, leaving 11 bases between. CDR3 nucleotide sequence: TGTGCCAGCAGTTTAGGTGATTGGAGTGAAGCTTTCTTT. Protein product: CASSLGDWSEAFF.

The chain combines TRBV7-6 with TRBJ2-5, with 8 bases matching TRBD2. V gave up 5 bases and J gave up 5 bases; unmatched junction bases: 10. Germline assignment: CDR1 SGHVS and CDR2 FNYEAQ. The CDR3 extends over 15 amino acids. Here the CDR3 reads CASSAAGLAHETQYF. The CDR3 nucleotides read TGTGCCAGCAGCGCAGCAGGACTAGCCCATGAGACCCAGTACTTC.

In this sample, this clone turned up once. This sequence joins TRBV5-4 and TRBJ2-5; TRBD2 is a possible D gene (7 bases). Germline CDR1 and CDR2: SGHNT and YYREEE (reference sequence). CDR3 length: 15 residues. V lost 5 bases, J lost 2 bases, and 16 bases lay in between. The CDR3 region is CASRVWGGQQETQYF. The CDR3 nucleotides are TGTGCCAGCAGGGTTTGGGGGGGCCAGCAAGAGACCCAGTACTTC.

The rearrangement links TRBV7-3 to TRBJ2-3; 11 bases fit TRBD1. Germline loops: CDR1 SGHTA, CDR2 FQGTGA. The V and J ends lost 0 bases and 2 bases, in that order; junction bases with no gene match: 4. The CDR3 has 17 residues. Here the CDR3 reads CASSLTGTGGITDTQYF. CDR3 DNA: TGTGCCAGCAGCTTAACGGGGACAGGGGGGATCACAGATACGCAGTATTTT.

The chain combines TRBV5-4 with TRBJ1-4, with D unclear. The germline gives CDR1 SGHNT, CDR2 YYREEE (reference sequence). V was trimmed by 1 base and J by 5 bases, leaving 9 bases between them. CDR3 length equals 14 residues. CDR3 in amino acids: CASSLKRGNEKLFF. DNA of the CDR3: TGTGCCAGCAGCTTGAAAAGAGGGAATGAAAAACTGTTTTTT.

CDR3 loop: CASSQVPFTTVSEKLFF. The DNA for the CDR3 is TGCGCCAGCAGCCAAGTTCCTTTTACGACAGTGAGTGAAAAACTGTTTTTT. This sequence joins TRBV4-3 and TRBJ1-4; D is perhaps TRBD1 (5 bases). The CDR3 has 17 residues. Germline CDR1 is LGHNA and CDR2 is YSLEER. The V end was cut by 1 base, the J end by 7 bases, with 19 bases between.

The chain employs TRBV19 and TRBJ1-2, with TRBD1 matching over 8 bases. Germline CDR1 reads LNHDA; CDR2 reads SQIVND (reference sequence). Unmatched junction bases numbered 12, after V lost 4 bases and J lost 2 bases. The CDR3 runs to 17 residues. The CDR3 bases are TGTGCCAGTAGTAGTTCGCAGGGGGCGGTCTTAAACTATGGCTACACCTTC. Its translation: CASSSSQGAVLNYGYTF.

The V call is TRBV7-3, the J call TRBJ2-1; 8 bases line up with TRBD1. Trimming took 2 bases from V and 9 from J; bases not matched to a gene: 9. The CDR3 covers 15 residues. The V gene's germline CDR1 is SGHTA and CDR2 FQGTGA. The CDR3 coding sequence is TGTGCCAGCAGCTTAGACTCGACAGGGGCGCGTGAGCAGTTCTTC. This gives the protein CASSLDSTGAREQFF.

This chain connects TRBV7-8 to TRBJ2-5; 7 bases are a match to TRBD2. With V trimmed by 5 bases and J by 0 bases, 9 bases remained unmatched. The CDR3 has 16 residues. In germline, CDR1 is SGHVS, CDR2 FQNEAQ. The chain's CDR3 is CASSPPASGNQETQYF. DNA of the CDR3: TGTGCCAGCAGCCCCCCGGCTAGCGGCAACCAAGAGACCCAGTACTTC.

The genes are TRBV20-1 and TRBJ1-6; D gene unclear. Between the trimmed V and J ends, which lost 3 bases and 0 bases, there was a span of 9 bases. This CDR3 contains 15 residues. From germline, CDR1 is DFQATT and CDR2 SNEGSKA (reference sequence). CDR3 sequence (DNA): TGCAGTGCTAGTAGCGTGAGCTCCTATAATTCACCCCTCCACTTT. As protein: CSASSVSSYNSPLHF.

This sequence joins TRBV11-2 and TRBJ1-1; D is uncertain. This CDR3 is 17 amino acids long. The V end was cut by 3 bases, the J end by 1 base, with 18 bases between. Germline loops: CDR1 SGHAT, CDR2 FQNNGV. CDR3 coding DNA: TGTGCCAGCAGCTTCATTTCTTTCGGGAGGAGGAACACTGAAGCTTTCTTT. Its protein product is CASSFISFGRRNTEAFF.

V gene TRBV27 combines with J gene TRBJ2-5; D not resolved. The CDR3 totals 13 residues. V lost 4 bases to trimming and J lost 2 bases, with 8 bases between them. The germline V gene has CDR1 MNHEY and CDR2 SMNVEV (reference sequence). CDR3 residues: CASSWAKQETQYF. In nucleotides, the CDR3 is TGTGCCAGCAGTTGGGCCAAACAAGAGACCCAGTACTTC.

The chain couples TRBV2 to TRBJ2-5, with D tentatively TRBD2 (6 bases). Per the germline V gene, CDR1 is SNHLY and CDR2 is FYNNEI. V was trimmed by 6 bases and J by 4 bases, leaving 6 bases between them. CDR3 length: 11 amino acids. CDR3 sequence reads: CASRGGETQYF. The CDR3 DNA is TGTGCCAGCAGGGGGGGAGAGACCCAGTACTTC.

The rearrangement links TRBV9 to TRBJ2-3, with D tentatively TRBD1 (5 bases). The germline CDR1 and CDR2 sequences are SGDLS and YYNGEE. The V and J ends lost 4 bases and 4 bases respectively, with 16 bases between them. The CDR3 length is 15 residues. In DNA, the CDR3 is TGTGCCAGCAGCCCGACGAGCTGGGGCGCAGATACGCAGTATTTT. This sequence encodes CASSPTSWGADTQYF.

This chain uses TRBV9 with TRBJ2-1, with D possibly TRBD2 on 6 matching bases. The germline gives CDR1 SGDLS, CDR2 YYNGEE. CDR3 size: 16 residues. V was cut by 2 bases and J by 4 bases, with 16 bases left in between. CDR3 region: CASSVSGVGKYNEQFF. DNA for the CDR3: TGTGCCAGCAGCGTGTCGGGAGTGGGAAAATACAATGAGCAGTTCTTC.

The chain links TRBV24-1 to TRBJ2-1, with D possibly being TRBD2 (6 bases). Germline V CDR1 and CDR2: KGHDR, SFDVKD. The CDR3 is 11 residues long. Trimming shortened V by 3 bases and J by 13 bases, and 9 bases separated the two germline ends. In DNA, the CDR3 is TGTGCCACCAGTGATCGGGGGTTACAGTTCTTC. It encodes CATSDRGLQFF.

The V call is TRBV15, the J call TRBJ2-5; 7 nucleotides match TRBD1. Germline CDR1 LNHNV, CDR2 YYDKDF (reference sequence). The CDR3 covers 16 residues. The V segment lost 1 base and the J segment 5 bases; nucleotides outside the gene matches: 10. CDR3 bases: TGTGCCACCAGCAGAGGGCGACAGGGTGTGTGGGAGACCCAGTACTTC. It specifies CATSRGRQGVWETQYF.